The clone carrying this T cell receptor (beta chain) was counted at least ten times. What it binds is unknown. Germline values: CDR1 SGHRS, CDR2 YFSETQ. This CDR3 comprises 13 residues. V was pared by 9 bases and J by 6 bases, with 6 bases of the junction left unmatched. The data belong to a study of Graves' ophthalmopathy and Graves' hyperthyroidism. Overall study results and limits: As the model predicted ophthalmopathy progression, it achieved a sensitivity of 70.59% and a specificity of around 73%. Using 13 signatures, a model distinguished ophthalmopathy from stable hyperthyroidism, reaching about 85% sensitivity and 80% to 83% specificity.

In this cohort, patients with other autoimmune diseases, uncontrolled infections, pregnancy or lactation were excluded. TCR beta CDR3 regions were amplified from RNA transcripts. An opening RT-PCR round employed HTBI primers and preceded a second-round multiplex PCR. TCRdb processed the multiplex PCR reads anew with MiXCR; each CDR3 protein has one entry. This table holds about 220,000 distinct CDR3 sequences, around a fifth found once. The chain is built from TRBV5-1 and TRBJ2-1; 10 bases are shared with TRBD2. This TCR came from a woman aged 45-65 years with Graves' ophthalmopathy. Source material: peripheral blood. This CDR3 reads CATSASGSNEQFF. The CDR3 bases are TGCGCCACCTCGGCTAGCGGGAGCAATGAGCAGTTCTTC. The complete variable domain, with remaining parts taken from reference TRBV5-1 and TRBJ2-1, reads KAGVTQTPRYLIKTRGQQVTLSCSPISGHRSVSWYQQTPGQGLQFLFEYFSETQRNKGNFPGRFSGRQFSNSRSEMNVSTLELGDSALYLCATSASGSNEQFFGPGTRLTVL.